Below are 18 T cell receptor beta chains sequenced from a single sample in a study of regulatory T cells in long-lasting Graves disease. The TCR beta library used iRepertoire HTBI primers with Arm-PCR amplification of CDR3. Each CDR3 protein is one row after TCRdb ran MiXCR on the multiplex PCR reads. The profile covers roughly 490,000 distinct CDR3 sequences, with approximately 22% appearing a single time and about 12% taken by the ten largest. Time point denoted: persistent/refractory GD, antithyroid drugs over 5 years with positive TRAb. After RNA was extracted from PBMCs, the TCR library was made from it. The material sequenced was peripheral blood mononuclear cells (PBMCs), taken when the disease was refractory, from a patient treated with antithyroid drugs. The receptors were gathered from a female donor with Graves disease.

The gene calls are TRBV3-1 and TRBJ1-2; weak D call: TRBD1 (5 bases). With 4 bases removed from V and 5 bases from J, the gap between germline ends came to 23 bases. The germline CDR1 and CDR2 sequences are LGHDT and YNNKEL (reference sequence). The CDR3 totals 17 residues. CDR3 bases: TGTGCCAGCAGCCCCCAGGGTTACCCGGGACGGATTTATGGCTACACCTTC. Translating gives CASSPQGYPGRIYGYTF.

This clonotype has at least ten counts. The chain employs TRBV6-2 or TRBV6-3 and TRBJ2-5; the D is unclear. Germline CDR1 and CDR2: MNHEY and SVGEGT. The CDR3 sequence is 11 residues long. Trimming shortened V by 3 bases and J by 9 bases, and 8 bases separated the two germline ends. The CDR3 DNA reads TGTGCCAGCAGTTATTCTGTGGCCCAGTACTTC. It yields the protein CASSYSVAQYF.

This clonotype has just a few counts. The chain employs TRBV12-3 or TRBV12-4 and TRBJ2-7, with 11 bases that match TRBD1. V shed 5 bases, J shed 3 bases, and the junction held 6 bases outside the gene matches. This CDR3 region has 15 residues. As DNA, the CDR3 is TGTGCCAGCAGTGGGGCCGGGACAGGGGGCTACGAGCAGTACTTC. Translated: CASSGAGTGGYEQYF.

This clonotype showed up many times. This sequence joins TRBV7-9 and TRBJ1-1; D uncertain. Germline CDR1 reads SEHNR; CDR2 reads FQNEAQ (reference sequence). The CDR3 covers 11 residues. V shed 2 bases and J shed 8 bases, with 6 bases lying between them. The CDR3 spells CASSLSGEAFF. DNA of the CDR3: TGTGCCAGCAGCTTATCGGGGGAAGCTTTCTTT.

This clonotype has just a few counts. This chain connects TRBV19 to TRBJ2-5; a possible D gene is TRBD1 (8 bases). V lost 5 bases and J 5 bases, leaving 21 bases between the germline ends. Germline CDR1 and CDR2: LNHDA and SQIVND (reference sequence). The CDR3 extends over 16 amino acids. The CDR3 DNA is TGTGCCAGTAGTGATCCTACAGGGGGGGCCCGGGAGACCCAGTACTTC. Amino acids: CASSDPTGGARETQYF.

This clonotype was seen more than once but under ten times. The J gene is TRBJ1-2, the V gene TRBV7-8, with D maybe TRBD1 (5 bases). In germline, CDR1 is SGHVS, CDR2 FQNEAQ. V lost 4 bases, J lost 8 bases, and 20 bases lay in between. This CDR3 contains 15 residues. The CDR3 region is CASSSQGTPQWGYTF. The DNA for the CDR3 is TGTGCCAGCAGCTCCCAGGGTACCCCTCAATGGGGCTACACCTTC.

J is TRBJ2-1 and V is TRBV6-1; TRBD1 or TRBD2 may be the D gene (6 bases each). This CDR3 region has 13 residues. Germline V gene data show CDR1 as MNHNS and CDR2 as SASEGT. V lost 4 bases to trimming and J lost 7 bases, with 11 bases between them. In DNA form, the CDR3 reads TGTGCCAGCAGTGTGGGGGGCCGTAATGAGCAGTTCTTC. As protein: CASSVGGRNEQFF.

This clonotype was found many times. This sequence joins TRBV7-3 and TRBJ1-1; D gene unclear. Deletions cut 5 bases from V and 0 bases from J, with 7 bases between. Germline CDR1 and CDR2: SGHTA and FQGTGA. This CDR3 region has 13 residues. The CDR3 DNA reads TGTGCCAGCAGCGCAGAACTGAACACTGAAGCTTTCTTT. As protein: CASSAELNTEAFF.

The chain is built from TRBV4-3 and TRBJ1-2; D not certain. V gave up 6 bases and J gave up 2 bases, with 4 bases separating them. Per the germline V gene, CDR1 is LGHNA and CDR2 is YSLEER. The CDR3 runs 11 residues. CDR3 residues: CASRHNYGYTF. Here the CDR3 DNA reads TGCGCCAGCAGGCACAACTATGGCTACACCTTC.

This clonotype showed up just once. One base away lies a much larger clone, so this may be a sequencing read error. The gene calls are TRBV7-9 and TRBJ2-5; D remains unclear. Germline CDR1 and CDR2: SEHNR and FQNEAQ (reference sequence). The CDR3 loop spans 17 amino acids. V shed 1 base and J shed 1 base, with 16 bases lying between them. The CDR3 DNA reads TGTGCCAGCAGCTTAGATTTACACAGCCGGTTCCAAGAGACCCAGTACTTC. This encodes CASSLDLHSRFQETQYF.

This clonotype was counted a few times. The gene calls are TRBV27 and TRBJ2-7; 7 bases line up with TRBD2. CDR1 is MNHEY, CDR2 SMNVEV, per germline (reference sequence). The CDR3 runs 14 residues. Trimming cost V 4 bases and J 7 bases; bases outside gene matches: 10. The CDR3 region has the DNA TGTGCCAGCAGTTATATGTTCGGGGGGAGAGAGCAGTACTTC. This gives the protein CASSYMFGGREQYF.

The V call is TRBV11-2, the J call TRBJ2-1, with D maybe TRBD2 (6 bases). V was shortened by 2 bases and J by 8 bases, with 19 bases between the two germline ends. Per germline, CDR1 SGHAT and CDR2 FQNNGV. The CDR3 has 16 amino acids. DNA for the CDR3: TGTGCCAGCAGCTTACGGACGGGGGAACGGTTGGATGAGCAGTTCTTC. Translating gives CASSLRTGERLDEQFF.

This clonotype was detected only a few times. This chain uses TRBV14 with TRBJ1-1; D unclear. CDR3 size: 16 residues. Trimming took off 1 base at V and 1 base at J, with 13 bases between the two ends. Germline V gene sequence: CDR1 SGHDN, CDR2 FVKESK. The CDR3 region has the DNA TGTGCCAGCAGCCAAGTTGGAGGCCTCGAGAACACTGAAGCTTTCTTT. Translation gives CASSQVGGLENTEAFF.

In this sample, this clonotype turned up many times. The V call is TRBV15, the J call TRBJ1-2, with 7 nucleotides matching TRBD1. The germline gives CDR1 LNHNV, CDR2 YYDKDF (reference sequence). After removal of 1 base from V and 2 bases from J, the junction contained 4 bases not matched to a gene. This CDR3 contains 15 residues. CDR3: CATSRVPGQNYGYTF. As DNA, the CDR3 is TGTGCCACCAGCAGAGTACCGGGACAGAACTATGGCTACACCTTC.

This clonotype showed up many times. The chain uses TRBV20-1 and TRBJ1-2; the match to TRBD1 covers 7 bases. Germline CDR1 DFQATT, CDR2 SNEGSKA (reference sequence). CDR3 length: 13 amino acids. V was pared by 3 bases and J by 6 bases, with 7 bases of the junction left unmatched. The chain's CDR3 is CSARAQGRNGYTF. The CDR3 DNA is TGCAGTGCTAGGGCACAGGGGAGGAATGGCTACACCTTC.

This clonotype was observed many times. V gene TRBV28 combines with J gene TRBJ1-2, with TRBD1 identical over 9 bases. CDR1 is MDHEN and CDR2 is SYDVKM in the germline V gene. This CDR3 contains 13 residues. V was clipped by 4 bases and J by 7 bases; unmatched bases: 4. The CDR3 bases are TGTGCCAGCAGTTCCGGACAGGGGAGTGGCTACACCTTC. Amino acid sequence: CASSSGQGSGYTF.

The chain is built from TRBV14 and TRBJ2-5; D uncertain. V was trimmed by 0 bases and J by 5 bases, leaving 7 bases between them. The V gene's germline CDR1 is SGHDN and CDR2 FVKESK. This CDR3 is 13 amino acids long. CDR3 sequence (DNA): TGTGCCAGCAGCCAAGATCTCGGGGAGACCCAGTACTTC. Its translation: CASSQDLGETQYF.

The chain is built from TRBV12-3 or TRBV12-4 and TRBJ2-5; 9 bases are a match to TRBD1. Trimming at V came to 5 bases and at J to 5 bases, leaving 12 bases not matched to a gene. This CDR3 region has 16 residues. CDR3 loop: CASSITGTGLSETQYF. Here the CDR3 DNA reads TGTGCCAGCAGTATAACCGGGACAGGGCTTTCGGAGACCCAGTACTTC.